This entry lists 19 T cell receptor beta chains sequenced from one sample in a study of blood T cell repertoires in COVID-19. Libraries were prepared by immunoSEQ multiplex PCR; TCRdb keeps only in-frame clonotypes and omits some of them. This sample has roughly 200,000 clones, with about 88% found just once. Sample: peripheral blood. These receptors originate from a woman in her thirties or forties who had recovered from COVID-19.

The CDR3 sequence: CASSSGGSSYEQYF. CDR3 DNA sequence: TGTGCCAGCAGCTCAGGGGGCAGCTCCTACGAGCAGTACTTC. V and J are TRBV5-6 and TRBJ2-7; 8 positions match TRBD1. The V and J ends lost 3 bases and 0 bases, in that order; junction bases with no gene match: 2. This CDR3 has 14 amino acids. Germline CDR1 and CDR2: SGHDT and YYEEEE.

V and J are TRBV7-2 and TRBJ2-1, with 10 bases that match TRBD2. V lost 1 base to trimming and J lost 9 bases; unmatched junction nucleotides: 6. The CDR3 length is 15 residues. Germline V gene sequence: CDR1 SGHTA, CDR2 FQGNSA. CDR3 sequence: CASSLGASGSSEQFF. The DNA of the CDR3 is TGTGCCAGCAGCTTAGGCGCTAGCGGGAGTAGTGAGCAGTTCTTC. Full variable domain (outside the CDR3, taken from reference TRBV7-2 and TRBJ2-1): GAGVSQSPSNKVTEKGKDVELRCDPISGHTALYWYRQSLGQGLEFLIYFQGNSAPDKSGLPSDRFSAERTGGSVSTLTIQRTQQEDSAVYLCASSLGASGSSEQFFGPGTRLTVL.

This clone was recorded once. The chain's CDR3 is CAWTPGHQNTEAFF. In DNA form, the CDR3 reads TGTGCCTGGACCCCGGGACACCAGAACACTGAAGCTTTCTTT. The chain employs TRBV30 and TRBJ1-1, with D possibly being TRBD1 (6 bases). Germline V CDR1 and CDR2: GTSNPN, SVGIG (reference sequence). The CDR3 has 14 amino acids. Trimming cost V 4 bases and J 1 base, with 13 bases left between them.

This clone was found a few times. The rearrangement uses TRBV30 and TRBJ2-7; D is undetermined. V gave up 5 bases and J gave up 1 base, with 6 bases separating them. The CDR3 has 11 amino acids. Germline V gene data show CDR1 as GTSNPN and CDR2 as SVGIG (reference sequence). The DNA for the CDR3 is TGTGCCTGGGGATCTTCCTACGAGCAGTACTTC. Protein product: CAWGSSYEQYF.

This clone was seen a handful of times. The J gene is TRBJ1-6, the V gene TRBV5-1; the D gene is possibly TRBD1 (6 bases). This CDR3 is 15 amino acids long. CDR1 SGHRS and CDR2 YFSETQ come from the germline V gene. The germline V and J ends were trimmed by 1 base and 5 bases, with 10 bases remaining between them. CDR3 coding DNA: TGCGCCAGCAGCTTGTCCTGGGACAATAATTCACCCCTCCACTTT. Translating gives CASSLSWDNNSPLHF.

The gene calls are TRBV15 and TRBJ2-5, with D possibly TRBD2 on 6 matching bases. Trimming left V 5 bases short and J 5 bases short, with 21 bases between. CDR1 and CDR2 (germline): LNHNV, YYDKDF (reference sequence). The CDR3 length is 16 residues. CDR3 protein: CATSGRAGSGAETQYF. The DNA of the CDR3 is TGTGCCACCAGCGGCCGGGCCGGGAGTGGTGCCGAGACCCAGTACTTC.

This chain links TRBV7-9 with TRBJ2-5; 11 bases line up with TRBD2. CDR3 length: 16 residues. J lost 2 bases, V lost 1 base, and 3 bases had no gene match. Germline CDR1 SEHNR, CDR2 FQNEAQ (reference sequence). CDR3: CASSLDLAGGQETQYF. The CDR3 DNA reads as TGTGCCAGCAGCTTAGATCTAGCGGGAGGTCAAGAGACCCAGTACTTC.

The chain carries TRBV4-1 and TRBJ2-2; TRBD1 aligns across 9 bases. In germline, CDR1 is MGHRA, CDR2 YSYEKL. This CDR3 is 19 amino acids long. V gave up 0 bases and J gave up 4 bases; unmatched junction bases: 12. DNA of the CDR3: TGCGCCAGCAGCCAAGACACAACTACCGGGACAGGGAGCACCGGGGAGCTGTTTTTT. Its translation: CASSQDTTTGTGSTGELFF.

The V gene is TRBV7-2, the J gene TRBJ1-5; possible D gene TRBD1, 6 bases. CDR3 length equals 16 residues. CDR1 is SGHTA and CDR2 is FQGNSA in the germline V gene. The V gene lost 5 bases and the J gene lost 3 bases, with 17 bases spanning the gap. DNA of the CDR3: TGTGCCAGCAGCGAACAGGGAGTCCTTCCCAATCAGCCCCAGCATTTT. It encodes CASSEQGVLPNQPQHF. The variable domain in full, completed from reference TRBV7-2 and TRBJ1-5, reads GAGVSQSPSNKVTEKGKDVELRCDPISGHTALYWYRQSLGQGLEFLIYFQGNSAPDKSGLPSDRFSAERTGGSVSTLTIQRTQQEDSAVYLCASSEQGVLPNQPQHFGDGTRLSIL.

The chain recombines TRBV4-3 with TRBJ2-1, with 10 bases fitting TRBD2. V gave up 3 bases and J gave up 8 bases; unmatched junction bases: 22. The CDR3 runs 20 residues. Germline CDR1 LGHNA, CDR2 YSLEER. For the CDR3, the DNA is TGCGCCAGCAGCCAGGTCTTGGGTCTAGCGGGAGATGTATCTTTTTATGAGCAGTTCTTC. It is translated as CASSQVLGLAGDVSFYEQFF.

This chain joins TRBV6-4 and TRBJ1-1, with TRBD1 matching 7 bases. CDR3 length: 16 residues. Germline CDR1 and CDR2: MRHNA and SNTAGT. Losses at the gene ends were 3 bases for V and 2 bases for J; bases not matched to a gene: 9. As DNA, the CDR3 is TGTGCCAGCAGTGAGGCAGGGGGAATAGGAAACACTGAAGCTTTCTTT. As protein: CASSEAGGIGNTEAFF.

This clone showed up just once. CDR3 protein: CSASGERLVREQFF. The CDR3 DNA reads as TGCAGTGCTAGTGGTGAGCGACTAGTTAGGGAGCAGTTCTTC. This sequence joins TRBV20-1 and TRBJ2-1, with D perhaps TRBD2 (6 bases). Germline CDR1 and CDR2: DFQATT and SNEGSKA (reference sequence). The CDR3 is 14 amino acids. The V gene lost 3 bases and the J gene lost 10 bases, with 19 bases spanning the gap.

The V gene is TRBV18, the J gene TRBJ2-6; 9 bases are a match to TRBD1. V lost 5 bases to trimming and J lost 0 bases; unmatched junction nucleotides: 5. The CDR3 totals 17 residues. Germline V gene lookup returns CDR1 KGHSH and CDR2 LQKENI. This CDR3 is CASSSTGQGSGANVLTF. The CDR3 region has the DNA TGTGCCAGCTCATCCACGGGACAGGGCTCTGGGGCCAACGTCCTGACTTTC. The full variable domain, its missing parts supplied by reference TRBV18 and TRBJ2-6, is NAGVMQNPRHLVRRRGQEARLRCSPMKGHSHVYWYRQLPEEGLKFMVYLQKENIIDESGMPKERFSAEFPKEGPSILRIQQVVRGDSAAYFCASSSTGQGSGANVLTFGAGSRLTVL.

The V call is TRBV7-2, the J call TRBJ1-1, with D unclear. CDR3 length: 13 amino acids. The germline V gene encodes CDR1 SGHTA and CDR2 FQGNSA. V lost 0 bases and J lost 10, with 12 bases in between. CDR3 bases: TGTGCCAGCAGCTTAGCGCAAAGCGTGGGAGCTTTCTTT. Translated, it gives CASSLAQSVGAFF.

This clone has ten or more counts. The chain recombines TRBV14 with TRBJ2-5; D is ambiguous. Germline V gene lookup returns CDR1 SGHDN and CDR2 FVKESK. V was shortened by 1 base and J by 6 bases, with 9 bases between the two germline ends. The CDR3 is made up of 13 amino acids. The CDR3 bases are TGTGCCAGCAGCCAAGGAGAGAGGCAGACCCAGTACTTC. It encodes CASSQGERQTQYF.

The V gene is TRBV6-5, the J gene TRBJ1-1; 8 positions match TRBD1. V was pared by 5 bases and J by 5 bases, with 1 base of the junction left unmatched. The CDR3 has 12 residues. From germline, CDR1 is MNHEY and CDR2 SVGAGI. The DNA of the CDR3 is TGTGCCAGCAGTCAGGGGGCGACTGAAGCTTTCTTT. Its translation is CASSQGATEAFF.

The chain links TRBV3-1 (or the pseudogene TRBV3-2) to TRBJ1-5, with D possibly being TRBD1 (6 bases). CDR3 size: 14 residues. The V end was cut by 1 base, the J end by 6 bases, with 10 bases between. Germline V gene sequence: CDR1 LGHDT, CDR2 YNNKEL (reference sequence). The CDR3 reads CASSQATGFQPQHF. DNA of the CDR3: TGTGCCAGCAGCCAAGCCACAGGGTTTCAGCCCCAGCATTTT.

The J gene is TRBJ1-4, the V gene TRBV29-1; no definite D call. The germline V and J ends were trimmed by 7 bases and 8 bases, with 14 bases remaining between them. The CDR3 is 12 residues long. CDR1 and CDR2 from the germline V gene are SQVTM and ANQGSEA. CDR3 protein: CSASGNEEKLFF. The CDR3 region has the DNA TGCAGCGCCTCGGGGAACGAAGAAAAACTGTTTTTT. Full variable domain (remainder filled in from reference TRBV29-1 and TRBJ1-4): SAVISQKPSRDICQRGTSLTIQCQVDSQVTMMFWYRQQPGQSLTLIATANQGSEATYESGFVIDKFPISRPNLTFSTLTVSNMSPEDSSIYLCSASGNEEKLFFGSGTQLSVL.

The V and J genes are TRBV24-1 and TRBJ2-7, with TRBD1 matching 7 bases. Germline CDR1 is KGHDR and CDR2 is SFDVKD. This CDR3 comprises 13 residues. With V trimmed by 4 bases and J by 5 bases, 4 bases remained unmatched. The CDR3 loop is CATSETGYHEQYF. As DNA, the CDR3 is TGTGCCACCAGTGAGACAGGGTATCACGAGCAGTACTTC.